This T cell receptor (beta chain) stems from a study of blood T cells in healthy people across ages. The CDR3 has 12 residues. Germline assignment: CDR1 DFQATT and CDR2 SNEGSKA (reference sequence). The authors ran a second PCR of about 6 to 11 cycles using a sample-barcoded 5' primer and a J-beta primer mix. Each sample provided no less than 2.5 million CDR3-containing paired-end reads. Via MiXCR, TCRdb re-called the 5' RACE reads, giving one row per CDR3 protein. The sample has fewer than 900,000 distinct CDR3 sequences, around 45% seen once. Donors each provided roughly 11 milliliters of peripheral blood. Each sample yielded at least 6 micrograms of PBMC total RNA. The sample holds a few counts of this clonotype.

The rearrangement joins TRBV20-1 to TRBJ2-1; TRBD2 matches at 7 bases. The specimen was blood. The sequence came from a woman in her fifties or sixties in good health. The CDR3 DNA follows: TGCAGGGCACTGGGGGGGGATCTTGAGCAGTTCTTC. Translating it yields CRALGGDLEQFF.